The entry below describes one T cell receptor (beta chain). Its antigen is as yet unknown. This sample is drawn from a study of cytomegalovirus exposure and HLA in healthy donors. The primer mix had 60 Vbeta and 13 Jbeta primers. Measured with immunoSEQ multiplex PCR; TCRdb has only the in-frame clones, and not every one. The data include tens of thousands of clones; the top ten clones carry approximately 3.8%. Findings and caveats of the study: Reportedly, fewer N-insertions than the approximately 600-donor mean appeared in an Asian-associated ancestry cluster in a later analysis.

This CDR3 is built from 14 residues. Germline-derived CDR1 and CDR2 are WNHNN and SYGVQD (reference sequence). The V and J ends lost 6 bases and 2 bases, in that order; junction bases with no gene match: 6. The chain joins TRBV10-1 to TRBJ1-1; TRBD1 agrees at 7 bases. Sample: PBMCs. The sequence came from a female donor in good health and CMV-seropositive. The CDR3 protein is CASRRDSRNTEAFF. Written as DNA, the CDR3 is TGCGCCAGCAGGCGGGACAGCCGAAACACTGAAGCTTTCTTT.